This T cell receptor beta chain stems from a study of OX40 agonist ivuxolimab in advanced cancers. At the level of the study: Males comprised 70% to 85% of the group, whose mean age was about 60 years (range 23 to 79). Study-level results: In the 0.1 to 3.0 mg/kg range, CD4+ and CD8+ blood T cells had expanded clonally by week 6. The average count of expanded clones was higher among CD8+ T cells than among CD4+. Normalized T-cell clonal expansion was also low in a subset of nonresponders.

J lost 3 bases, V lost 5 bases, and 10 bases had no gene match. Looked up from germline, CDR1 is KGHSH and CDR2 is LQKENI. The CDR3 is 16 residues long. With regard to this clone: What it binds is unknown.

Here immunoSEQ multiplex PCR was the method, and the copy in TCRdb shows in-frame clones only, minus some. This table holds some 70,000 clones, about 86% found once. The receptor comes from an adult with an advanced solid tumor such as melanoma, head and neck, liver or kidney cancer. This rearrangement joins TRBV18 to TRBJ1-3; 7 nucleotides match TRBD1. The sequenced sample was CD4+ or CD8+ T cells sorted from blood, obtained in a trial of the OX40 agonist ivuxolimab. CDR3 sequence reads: CASSSSQGSSGNTIYF. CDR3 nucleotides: TGTGCCAGCTCATCGTCACAGGGGAGCAGTGGAAACACCATATATTTT.